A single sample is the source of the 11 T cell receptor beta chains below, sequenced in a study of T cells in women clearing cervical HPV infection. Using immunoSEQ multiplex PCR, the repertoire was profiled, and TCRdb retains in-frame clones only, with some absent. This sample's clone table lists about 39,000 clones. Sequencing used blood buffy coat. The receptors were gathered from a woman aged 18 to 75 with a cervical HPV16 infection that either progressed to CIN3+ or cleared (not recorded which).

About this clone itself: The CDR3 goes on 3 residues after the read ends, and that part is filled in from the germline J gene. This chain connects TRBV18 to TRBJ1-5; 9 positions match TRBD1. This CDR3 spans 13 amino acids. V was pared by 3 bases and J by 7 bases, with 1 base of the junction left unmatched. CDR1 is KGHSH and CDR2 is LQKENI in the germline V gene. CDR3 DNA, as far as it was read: TGTGCCAGCTCACCCGGACAGGGGCAGCCC. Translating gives CASSPGQGQP. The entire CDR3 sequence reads CASSPGQGQPQHF. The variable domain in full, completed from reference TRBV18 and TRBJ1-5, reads NAGVMQNPRHLVRRRGQEARLRCSPMKGHSHVYWYRQLPEEGLKFMVYLQKENIIDESGMPKERFSAEFPKEGPSILRIQQVVRGDSAAYFCASSPGQGQPQHFGDGTRLSIL.

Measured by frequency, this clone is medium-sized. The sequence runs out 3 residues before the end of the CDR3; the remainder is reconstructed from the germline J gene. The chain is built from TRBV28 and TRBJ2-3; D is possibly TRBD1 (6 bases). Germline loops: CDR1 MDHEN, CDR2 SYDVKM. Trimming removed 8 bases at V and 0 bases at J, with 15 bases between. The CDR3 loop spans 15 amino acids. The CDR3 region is CASSKGDPSTDTQYF. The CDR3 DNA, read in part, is TGTGCCAGCTCAAAGGGGGACCCCAGCACAGATACG.

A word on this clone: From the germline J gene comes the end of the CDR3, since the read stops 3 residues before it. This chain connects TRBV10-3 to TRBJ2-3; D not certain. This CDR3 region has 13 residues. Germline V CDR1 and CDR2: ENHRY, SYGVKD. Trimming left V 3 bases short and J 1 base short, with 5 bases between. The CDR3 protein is CAISEQGTDTQYF. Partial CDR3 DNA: TGTGCCATCAGTGAACAAGGCACAGATACG.

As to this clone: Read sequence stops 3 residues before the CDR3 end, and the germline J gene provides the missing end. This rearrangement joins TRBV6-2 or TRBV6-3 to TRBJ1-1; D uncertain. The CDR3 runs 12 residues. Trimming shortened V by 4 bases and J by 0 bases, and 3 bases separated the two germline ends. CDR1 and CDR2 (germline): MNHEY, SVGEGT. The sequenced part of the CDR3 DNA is TGTGCCAGCAGTTGGCTGAACACTGAA. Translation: CASSWLNTE. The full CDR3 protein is CASSWLNTEAFF.

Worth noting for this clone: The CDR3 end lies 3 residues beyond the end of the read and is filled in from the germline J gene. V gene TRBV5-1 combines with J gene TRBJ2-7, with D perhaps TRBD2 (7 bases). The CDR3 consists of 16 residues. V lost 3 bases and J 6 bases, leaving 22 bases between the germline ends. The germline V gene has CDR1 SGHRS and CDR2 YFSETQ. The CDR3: CASSSALSRGGSEQYF. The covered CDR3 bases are TGCGCCAGCAGCTCAGCCCTCTCCAGGGGAGGGAGCGAG.

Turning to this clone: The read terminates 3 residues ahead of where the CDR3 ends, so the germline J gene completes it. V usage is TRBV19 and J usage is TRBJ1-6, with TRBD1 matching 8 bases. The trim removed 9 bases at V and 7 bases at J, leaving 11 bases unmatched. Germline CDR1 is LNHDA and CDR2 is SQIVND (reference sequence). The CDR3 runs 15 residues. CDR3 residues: CASTDRGPENSPLHF. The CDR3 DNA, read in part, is TGTGCCAGCACCGACAGGGGTCCGGAAAATTCACCC.

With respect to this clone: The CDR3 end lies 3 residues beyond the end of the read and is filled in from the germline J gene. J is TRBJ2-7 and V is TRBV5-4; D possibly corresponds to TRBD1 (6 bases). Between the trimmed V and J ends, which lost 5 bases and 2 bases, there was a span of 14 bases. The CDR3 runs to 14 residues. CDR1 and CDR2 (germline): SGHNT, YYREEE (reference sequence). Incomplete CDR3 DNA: TGTGCCAGCAGGACTCGACAGGACCCCTACGAG. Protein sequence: CASRTRQDPYE. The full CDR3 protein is CASRTRQDPYEQYF.

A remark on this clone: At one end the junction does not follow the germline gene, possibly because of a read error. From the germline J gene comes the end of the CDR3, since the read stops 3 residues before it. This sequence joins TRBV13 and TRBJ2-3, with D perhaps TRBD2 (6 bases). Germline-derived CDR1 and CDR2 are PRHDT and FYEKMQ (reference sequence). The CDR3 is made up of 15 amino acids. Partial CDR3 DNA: TGTGCCAGCCGCTTAGGTACCGGGGGAGGAGATACG. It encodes CASRLGTGGGDT. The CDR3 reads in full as CASRLGTGGGDTQYF.

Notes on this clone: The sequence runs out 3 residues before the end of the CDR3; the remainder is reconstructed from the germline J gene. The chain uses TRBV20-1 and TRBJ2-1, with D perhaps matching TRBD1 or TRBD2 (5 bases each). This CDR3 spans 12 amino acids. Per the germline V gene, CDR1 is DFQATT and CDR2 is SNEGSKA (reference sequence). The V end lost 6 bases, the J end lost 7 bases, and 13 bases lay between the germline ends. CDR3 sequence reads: CSAPKGENEQFF. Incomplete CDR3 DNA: TGCAGTGCCCCAAAAGGGGAGAATGAG.

The sequenced part of the CDR3 DNA is TGTGCCAGCGGGCCCCCTTCCTCCTACGAG. It translates to CASGPPSSYE. The CDR3, in full, reads CASGPPSSYEQYF. The genes are TRBV13 and TRBJ2-7; D uncertain. The read gets to within 3 residues of the CDR3 end, and the germline J gene fills in the rest. The V gene lost 8 bases and the J gene lost 0 bases, with 11 bases spanning the gap. Germline V gives CDR1 PRHDT, CDR2 FYEKMQ (reference sequence). This CDR3 spans 13 amino acids.

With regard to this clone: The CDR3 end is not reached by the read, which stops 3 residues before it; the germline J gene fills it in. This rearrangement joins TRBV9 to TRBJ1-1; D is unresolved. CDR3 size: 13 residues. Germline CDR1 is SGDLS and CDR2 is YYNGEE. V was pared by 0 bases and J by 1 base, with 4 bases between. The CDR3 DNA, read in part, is TGTGCCAGCAGCGTAGAGGGGAACACTGAA. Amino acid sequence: CASSVEGNTE. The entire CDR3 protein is CASSVEGNTEAFF. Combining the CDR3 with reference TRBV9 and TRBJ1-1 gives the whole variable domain DSGVTQTPKHLITATGQRVTLRCSPRSGDLSVYWYQQSLDQGLQFLIQYYNGEERAKGNILERFSAQQFPDLHSELNLSSLELGDSALYFCASSVEGNTEAFFGQGTRLTVV.